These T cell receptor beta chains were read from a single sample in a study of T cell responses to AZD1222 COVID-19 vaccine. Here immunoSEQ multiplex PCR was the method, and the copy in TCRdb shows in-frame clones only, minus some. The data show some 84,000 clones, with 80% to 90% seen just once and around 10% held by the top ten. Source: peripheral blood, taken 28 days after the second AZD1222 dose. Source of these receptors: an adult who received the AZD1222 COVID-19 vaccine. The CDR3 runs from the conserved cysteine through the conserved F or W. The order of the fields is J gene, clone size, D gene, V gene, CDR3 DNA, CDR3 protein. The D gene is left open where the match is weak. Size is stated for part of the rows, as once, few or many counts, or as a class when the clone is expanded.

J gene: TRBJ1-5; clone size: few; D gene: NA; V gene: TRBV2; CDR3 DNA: TGTGCCAGCAGTGGGGCCACTAGCAATCAGCCCCAGCATTTT; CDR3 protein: CASSGATSNQPQHF
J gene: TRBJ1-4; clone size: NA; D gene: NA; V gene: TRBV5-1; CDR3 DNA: TGCGCCAGCAGCTTGGGGCGGGCCTCCCCTCGGGGAGAAAAACTGTTTTTT; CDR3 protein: CASSLGRASPRGEKLFF
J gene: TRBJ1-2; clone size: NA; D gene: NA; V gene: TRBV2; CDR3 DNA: TGTGCCAGCAAGGAAAGCCTGACAGTGTCTGGGGGCTACACCTTC; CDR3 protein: CASKESLTVSGGYTF
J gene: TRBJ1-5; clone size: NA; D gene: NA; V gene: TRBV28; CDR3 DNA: TGTGCCAGCAGCCCGATGAGCAATCAGCCCCAGCATTTT; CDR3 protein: CASSPMSNQPQHF
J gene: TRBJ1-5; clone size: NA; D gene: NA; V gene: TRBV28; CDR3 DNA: TGTGCCAGCAGTTTGGTAGGCGAGGGCATCAATCAGCCCCAGCATTTT; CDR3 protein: CASSLVGEGINQPQHF
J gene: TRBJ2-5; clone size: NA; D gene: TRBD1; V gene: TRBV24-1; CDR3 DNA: TGTGCCACCAGTGATACCCCGGGACAGGGGGTTAGTTCGGAGACCCAGTACTTC; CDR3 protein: CATSDTPGQGVSSETQYF
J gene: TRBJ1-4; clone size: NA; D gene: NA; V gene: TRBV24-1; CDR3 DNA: TGTGCCACCAGTGACGGGGGCGGCGCGGAAAAACTGTTTTTT; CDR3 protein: CATSDGGGAEKLFF
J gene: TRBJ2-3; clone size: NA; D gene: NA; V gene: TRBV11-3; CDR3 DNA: TGTGCCAGCAGCGCCACCGGCGGGTTTGGGAGCACAGATACGCAGTATTTT; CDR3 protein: CASSATGGFGSTDTQYF
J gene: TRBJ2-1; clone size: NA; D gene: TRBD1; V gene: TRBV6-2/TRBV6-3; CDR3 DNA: TGTGCCAGCAGTTACCGGGACAGTGGTTACAATGAGCAGTTCTTC; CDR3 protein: CASSYRDSGYNEQFF
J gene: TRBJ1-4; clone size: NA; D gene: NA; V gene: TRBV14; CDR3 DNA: TGTGCCAGCAGCCAAGACGGGGAAAAACTGTTTTTT; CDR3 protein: CASSQDGEKLFF
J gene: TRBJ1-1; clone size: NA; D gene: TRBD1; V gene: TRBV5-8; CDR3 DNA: TGTGCCAGCACCCGGGACAGGGGCGGGAACACTGAAGCTTTCTTT; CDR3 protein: CASTRDRGGNTEAFF
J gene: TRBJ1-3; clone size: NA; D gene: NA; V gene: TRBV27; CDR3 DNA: TGTGCCAGCAGACTGACAGTGTCTGGAAACACCATATATTTT; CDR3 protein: CASRLTVSGNTIYF
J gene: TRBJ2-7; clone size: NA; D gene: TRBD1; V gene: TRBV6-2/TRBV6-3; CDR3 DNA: TGTGCCAGCAGTTTGACAGGGCCTGGCTACGAGCAGTACTTC; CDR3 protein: CASSLTGPGYEQYF
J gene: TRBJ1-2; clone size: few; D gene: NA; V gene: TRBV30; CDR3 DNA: TGTGCCTGGAGTTCCGGGGGCGCTTGGGCTAACTATGGCTACACCTTC; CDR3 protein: CAWSSGGAWANYGYTF
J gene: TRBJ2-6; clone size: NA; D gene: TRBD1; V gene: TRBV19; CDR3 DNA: TGTGCCAGTAGTGCTGCGGGGACAGGAATCTCTGGGGCCAACGTCCTGACTTTC; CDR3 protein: CASSAAGTGISGANVLTF
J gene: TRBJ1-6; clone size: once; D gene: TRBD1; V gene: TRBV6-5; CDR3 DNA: TGTGCCAGCAGGGGGGGACAGGTCCTGGATTCACCCCTCCACTTT; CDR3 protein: CASRGGQVLDSPLHF
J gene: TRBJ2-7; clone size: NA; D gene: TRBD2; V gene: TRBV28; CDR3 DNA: TGTGCCAGCAGTCCCGGGGGGGGACTAGCGGCCTACGAGCAGTACTTC; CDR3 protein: CASSPGGGLAAYEQYF
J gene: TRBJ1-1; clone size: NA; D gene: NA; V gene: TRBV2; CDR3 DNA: TGTGCCAGCTTAGTGACCCCAGGACTGGCTGAAGCTTTCTTT; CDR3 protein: CASLVTPGLAEAFF
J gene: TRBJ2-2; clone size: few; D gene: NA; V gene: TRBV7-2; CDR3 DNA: TGTGCCAGCAGCCCAACACAGGGCGCGCGGAACACCGGGGAGCTGTTTTTT; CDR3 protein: CASSPTQGARNTGELFF
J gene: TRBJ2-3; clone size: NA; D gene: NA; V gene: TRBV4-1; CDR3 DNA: TGCGCCAGCAGCCAAGATCTCTTACAGGGAGTCCCAGATACGCAGTATTTT; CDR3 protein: CASSQDLLQGVPDTQYF
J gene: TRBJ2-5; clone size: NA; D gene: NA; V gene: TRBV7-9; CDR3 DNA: TGTGCCAGCAGCCAGGAGGCTGAGACCCAGTACTTC; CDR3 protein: CASSQEAETQYF
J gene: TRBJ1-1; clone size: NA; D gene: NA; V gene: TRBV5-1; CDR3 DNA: TGCGCCAGCAGCACCGCCTCGGGAAGAACGGACACTGAAGCTTTCTTT; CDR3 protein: CASSTASGRTDTEAFF
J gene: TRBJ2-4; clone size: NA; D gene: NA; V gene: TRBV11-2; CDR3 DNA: TGTGCCAGCAGCTTAGAATTGGGCGCAACAACCCTCCTAGCCAAAAACATTCAGTACTTC; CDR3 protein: CASSLELGATTLLAKNIQYF
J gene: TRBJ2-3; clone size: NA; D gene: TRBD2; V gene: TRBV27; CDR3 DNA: TGTGCCAGCAGTTTATCGGTCGCTAGCGGGGGCACAGATACGCAGTATTTT; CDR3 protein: CASSLSVASGGTDTQYF
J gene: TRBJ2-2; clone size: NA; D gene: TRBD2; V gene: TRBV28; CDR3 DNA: TGTGCCAGCAGTTTTGGACTAGCGGGAACCGGGGAGCTGTTTTTT; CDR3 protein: CASSFGLAGTGELFF
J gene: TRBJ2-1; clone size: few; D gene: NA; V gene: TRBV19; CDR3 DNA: TGTGCCAGTAGTTCCCGGACTAGGGGGTCTGGTGAGCAGTTCTTC; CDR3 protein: CASSSRTRGSGEQFF
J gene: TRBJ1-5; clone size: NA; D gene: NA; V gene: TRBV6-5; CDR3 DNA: TGTGCCAGCAGCCGCGCTTCTGGCAATCAGCCCCAGCATTTT; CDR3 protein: CASSRASGNQPQHF
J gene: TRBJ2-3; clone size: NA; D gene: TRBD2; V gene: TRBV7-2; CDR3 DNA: TGTGCCAGCAGCCCCCGGACTAGCGGCACAGATACGCAGTATTTT; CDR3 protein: CASSPRTSGTDTQYF
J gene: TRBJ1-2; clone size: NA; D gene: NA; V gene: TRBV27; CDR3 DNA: TGTGCCAGCAGTTTGGCAGGGTGGGACTATGGCTACACCTTC; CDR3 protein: CASSLAGWDYGYTF
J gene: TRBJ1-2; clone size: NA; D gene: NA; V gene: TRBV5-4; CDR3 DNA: TGTGCCAGCAGCCAGGACGGGGGAGGCTATGGCTACACCTTC; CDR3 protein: CASSQDGGGYGYTF
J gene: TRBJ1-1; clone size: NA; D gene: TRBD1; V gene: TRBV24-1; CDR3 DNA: TGTGCCACCAGTGATAGCCGACAGGGCGACGCTTCTCAAGCTTTCTTT; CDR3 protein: CATSDSRQGDASQAFF
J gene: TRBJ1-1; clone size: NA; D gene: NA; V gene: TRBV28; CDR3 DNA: TGTGCCAGCATCTCGGGGGTGGGTGAAGCTTTCTTT; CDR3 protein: CASISGVGEAFF
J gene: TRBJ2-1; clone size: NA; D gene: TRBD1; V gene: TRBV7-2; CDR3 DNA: TGTGCCAGCAGCCGGCCCGGACAGGGAGGAAATGAGCAGTTCTTC; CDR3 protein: CASSRPGQGGNEQFF
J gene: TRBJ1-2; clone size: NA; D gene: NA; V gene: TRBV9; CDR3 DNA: TGTGCCAGCAGCGGGAATGTGGGGCCCGCCTATGGCTACACCTTC; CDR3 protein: CASSGNVGPAYGYTF
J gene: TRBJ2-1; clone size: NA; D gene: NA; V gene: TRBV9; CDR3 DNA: TGTGCCAGCAGCGCCCGGGACCCACCCGGCAATGAGCAGTTCTTC; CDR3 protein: CASSARDPPGNEQFF
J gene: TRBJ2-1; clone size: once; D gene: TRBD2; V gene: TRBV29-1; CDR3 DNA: TGCAGCGTTGATCTCCCTTCTAGCGGGAGACGGAATGAGCAGTTCTTC; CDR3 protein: CSVDLPSSGRRNEQFF
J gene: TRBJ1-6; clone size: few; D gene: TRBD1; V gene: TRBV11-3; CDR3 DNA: TGTGCCAGCAGCCCGCCTACAGGGGGAAATTCACCCCTCCACTTT; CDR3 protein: CASSPPTGGNSPLHF